This T cell receptor beta chain comes out of a study of blood T cells in healthy people across ages. Study overall: Roughly one uniquely barcoded beta molecule per two T cells was captured. Study conclusions and caveats: The study regarded diversity estimates from one million T cells as underestimates. Per million T cells, TCR beta diversity dropped roughly linearly as age increased. The percentage of naive T cells correlated strongly with TCR beta diversity.

Notes on this clonotype: The antigen is unknown.

Germline V CDR1 and CDR2: DFQATT, SNEGSKA (reference sequence). V gave up 0 bases and J gave up 5 bases, with 10 bases separating them. The CDR3 consists of 13 residues. The use of a sample-barcoded 5' primer and a J-beta primer mix characterized a second PCR of about 7 to 12 cycles. TCRdb re-derived calls from the 5' RACE reads in MiXCR, one entry per CDR3 protein. The sample lists 800,000 to 900,000 distinct CDR3 sequences, around 68% occurring once. Specimen: blood. J is TRBJ1-2 and V is TRBV20-1, with D perhaps matching TRBD1 (5 bases). This TCR came from a man aged 25-45 years in good health. The CDR3 nucleotides are TGCAGTGCTAGAGATGACAGCAATTATGGCTACACCTTC. It codes for CSARDDSNYGYTF.